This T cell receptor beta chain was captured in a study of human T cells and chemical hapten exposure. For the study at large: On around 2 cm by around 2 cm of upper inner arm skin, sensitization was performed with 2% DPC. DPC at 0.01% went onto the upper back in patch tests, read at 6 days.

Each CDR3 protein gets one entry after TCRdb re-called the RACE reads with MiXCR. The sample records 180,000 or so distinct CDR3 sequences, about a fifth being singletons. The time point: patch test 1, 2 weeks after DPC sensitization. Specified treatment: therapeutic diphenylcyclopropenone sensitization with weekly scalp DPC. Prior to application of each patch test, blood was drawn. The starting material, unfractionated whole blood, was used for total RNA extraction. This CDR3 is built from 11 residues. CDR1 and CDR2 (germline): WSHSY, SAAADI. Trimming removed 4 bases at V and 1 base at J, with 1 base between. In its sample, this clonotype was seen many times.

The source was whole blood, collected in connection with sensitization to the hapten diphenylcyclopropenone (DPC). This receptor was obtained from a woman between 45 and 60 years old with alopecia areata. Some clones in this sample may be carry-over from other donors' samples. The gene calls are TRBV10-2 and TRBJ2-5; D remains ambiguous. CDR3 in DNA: TGCGCCAGCAGTGCCCAAGAGACCCAGTACTTC. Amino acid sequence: CASSAQETQYF.